These 29 T cell receptor beta chains came from one sample sequenced in a study of blood T cell repertoires in COVID-19. Assay used: immunoSEQ multiplex PCR; TCRdb lists only in-frame clones, some missing. The sample carries 400,000 to 450,000 clones, around 89% recorded once. Sequencing was carried out using peripheral blood. Receptors were obtained from a woman aged 45-65 years with COVID-19, enrolled during active disease.

This chain links TRBV6-6 with TRBJ1-2, with a possible D match to TRBD1 (6 bases). Germline-derived CDR1 and CDR2 are MNHNY and SVGAGI (reference sequence). Trimming pared 2 bases from V and 4 bases from J, leaving 11 bases between. There are 14 residues in the CDR3. CDR3 DNA: TGTGCCAGCAGTTACGTCACAGGGACCTATGGCTACACCTTC. It specifies CASSYVTGTYGYTF.

This sequence joins TRBV20-1 and TRBJ1-4; tentative D call: TRBD1 (5 bases). CDR1 and CDR2 (germline): DFQATT, SNEGSKA (reference sequence). This CDR3 contains 12 residues. With 3 bases removed from V and 8 bases from J, the gap between germline ends came to 10 bases. The CDR3 coding sequence is TGCAGTGCTAGTCAGGGTGGAGAAAAACTGTTTTTT. Amino acids: CSASQGGEKLFF.

The V and J genes are TRBV5-5 and TRBJ2-7, with D tentatively TRBD1 (5 bases). There are 14 residues in the CDR3. V gave up 4 bases and J gave up 3 bases, with 14 bases separating them. Germline lookup yields CDR1 SGHKS and CDR2 YYEKEE (reference sequence). As DNA, the CDR3 is TGTGCCAGCAGCCCCGACAGTTCCGGCTACGAGCAGTACTTC. Encoded protein: CASSPDSSGYEQYF.

The chain joins TRBV2 to TRBJ1-4; 7 bases match TRBD1. Trimming cost V 0 bases and J 6 bases; bases outside gene matches: 4. Germline V gene sequence: CDR1 SNHLY, CDR2 FYNNEI. CDR3 length: 15 amino acids. For the CDR3, the DNA is TGTGCCAGCAGTGAAGCCCAACAGGGGTATGAAAAACTGTTTTTT. This codes for CASSEAQQGYEKLFF.

The V gene is TRBV5-1, the J gene TRBJ1-2; D might be TRBD1 (6 bases). V dropped 0 bases and J dropped 4 bases, with 10 bases sitting between them. Germline V gives CDR1 SGHRS, CDR2 YFSETQ. The CDR3 length is 14 residues. The CDR3 region has the DNA TGCGCCAGCAGCTTGGAAACAGGGACCTATGGCTACACCTTC. The encoded protein is CASSLETGTYGYTF.

This chain joins TRBV13 and TRBJ1-1, with a tentative D call TRBD1 (5 bases). Germline CDR1 PRHDT, CDR2 FYEKMQ (reference sequence). This CDR3 comprises 15 residues. V lost 4 bases and J 5 bases, leaving 17 bases between the germline ends. In DNA form, the CDR3 reads TGTGCCAGCAGCTGGGGTAGTCAGGGCCGGACTGAAGCTTTCTTT. Its protein product is CASSWGSQGRTEAFF.

V usage is TRBV6-5 and J usage is TRBJ2-7; 9 bases agree with TRBD2. CDR1 MNHEY and CDR2 SVGAGI come from the germline V gene. The CDR3 totals 15 residues. Trimming at V came to 5 bases and at J to 2 bases, leaving 7 bases not matched to a gene. CDR3 loop: CASSTRTSAAYEQYF. The CDR3 nucleotides read TGTGCCAGCAGTACCCGGACTAGCGCCGCCTACGAGCAGTACTTC.

In DNA form, the CDR3 reads TGTGCCAGCAGTGAATCGTGGGGGGGGGAAAAACTGTTTTTT. Protein sequence: CASSESWGGEKLFF. The rearrangement joins TRBV6-1 to TRBJ1-4, with D tentatively TRBD1 (5 bases). The CDR3 totals 14 residues. V dropped 2 bases and J dropped 8 bases, with 12 bases sitting between them. Germline CDR1 and CDR2: MNHNS and SASEGT.

The chain recombines TRBV27 with TRBJ1-1, with a possible D match to TRBD1 (5 bases). The CDR3 has 15 residues. Germline V lookup: CDR1 MNHEY, CDR2 SMNVEV (reference sequence). V lost 6 bases and J lost 4, with 18 bases in between. The CDR3 region has the DNA TGTGCCAGCAGCTCCGACTACGGGGGTAGCACTGAAGCTTTCTTT. This gives the protein CASSSDYGGSTEAFF.

The rearrangement uses TRBV5-5 and TRBJ2-3; TRBD1 is a possible D gene (6 bases). Germline V gene lookup returns CDR1 SGHKS and CDR2 YYEKEE (reference sequence). The V end was cut by 1 base, the J end by 0 bases, with 15 bases between. CDR3 length equals 17 residues. In DNA, the CDR3 is TGTGCCAGCAGCTTGCTGCCTTACAGGGAAAGCACAGATACGCAGTATTTT. Its protein product is CASSLLPYRESTDTQYF.

CDR3 nucleotides: TGTGCCTGGAACACAGGGGTAGGATGGAGCTATGGCTACACCTTC. This codes for CAWNTGVGWSYGYTF. The chain has TRBV30 and TRBJ1-2; 7 bases match TRBD1. Germline CDR1 GTSNPN, CDR2 SVGIG (reference sequence). CDR3 length: 15 residues. V shed 4 bases, J shed 4 bases, and the junction held 12 bases outside the gene matches.

V usage is TRBV3-1 (or the pseudogene TRBV3-2) and J usage is TRBJ1-5, with unresolved D. The CDR3 has 15 amino acids. Germline CDR1 LGHDT, CDR2 YNNKEL (reference sequence). The ends were cut back, 0 bases at V and 7 bases at J, with 13 bases in the middle. This chain's CDR3 is CASSQDRWEGQPQHF. In DNA, the CDR3 is TGTGCCAGCAGCCAAGATAGGTGGGAGGGCCAGCCCCAGCATTTT.

The V gene is TRBV12-5, the J gene TRBJ2-5; tentatively, D is TRBD1 (5 bases). The germline V and J ends were trimmed by 6 bases and 2 bases, with 7 bases remaining between them. The CDR3 sequence is 12 residues long. CDR1 LGHNT and CDR2 FRNRAP come from the germline V gene. CDR3 DNA: TGTGCTAGTGGGAAGGGGCAAGAGACCCAGTACTTC. Amino acid sequence: CASGKGQETQYF.

This chain connects TRBV5-1 to TRBJ2-3; D possibly corresponds to TRBD1 (6 bases). V gave up 1 base and J gave up 3 bases, with 12 bases separating them. Germline CDR1 and CDR2: SGHRS and YFSETQ. CDR3 size: 15 residues. The chain's CDR3 is CASSLTGRKTDTQYF. For the CDR3, the DNA is TGCGCCAGCAGCTTGACAGGGCGAAAGACAGATACGCAGTATTTT.

The V and J genes are TRBV29-1 and TRBJ2-7; 8 positions agree with TRBD1. Germline V gene sequence: CDR1 SQVTM, CDR2 ANQGSEA. After removal of 7 bases from V and 0 bases from J, the junction contained 5 bases not matched to a gene. CDR3 length: 13 amino acids. This CDR3 is CSAQGVGSYEQYF. The CDR3 DNA reads TGCAGCGCACAGGGGGTTGGCTCCTACGAGCAGTACTTC.

The gene calls are TRBV27 and TRBJ1-5, with no clear D. Germline V CDR1 and CDR2: MNHEY, SMNVEV (reference sequence). CDR3 length: 14 amino acids. Deletions cut 0 bases from V and 5 bases from J, with 8 bases between. The CDR3 loop is CASSLSEGDQPQHF. In DNA, the CDR3 is TGTGCCAGCAGTTTATCTGAGGGAGATCAGCCCCAGCATTTT.

The chain has TRBV3-1 (or the pseudogene TRBV3-2) and TRBJ2-7; perhaps TRBD1 as D (6 bases). Trimming removed 1 base from V and 3 bases from J, with 10 bases in between. This CDR3 region has 14 residues. Germline V gives CDR1 LGHDT, CDR2 YNNKEL (reference sequence). DNA of the CDR3: TGTGCCAGCAGCCAAGCAAGGGGGTACTACGAGCAGTACTTC. This gives the protein CASSQARGYYEQYF.

In this sample, this clone turned up once. V usage is TRBV5-1 and J usage is TRBJ1-1; TRBD1 aligns across 9 bases. With V trimmed by 4 bases and J by 5 bases, 9 bases remained unmatched. The length of the CDR3 is 15 residues. Germline assignment: CDR1 SGHRS and CDR2 YFSETQ. The CDR3 spells CASSPGGGQGTEAFF. DNA of the CDR3: TGCGCCAGCAGCCCGGGAGGGGGACAGGGAACTGAAGCTTTCTTT. The whole variable domain, remainder taken from reference TRBV5-1 and TRBJ1-1, is KAGVTQTPRYLIKTRGQQVTLSCSPISGHRSVSWYQQTPGQGLQFLFEYFSETQRNKGNFPGRFSGRQFSNSRSEMNVSTLELGDSALYLCASSPGGGQGTEAFFGQGTRLTVV.

The chain has TRBV6-6 and TRBJ1-2; possibly TRBD1 for D (6 bases). The CDR3 is 14 residues long. Trimming left V 5 bases short and J 4 bases short, with 14 bases between. Germline lookup yields CDR1 MNHNY and CDR2 SVGAGI (reference sequence). Here the CDR3 reads CASSQTRRGYGYTF. Written as DNA, the CDR3 is TGTGCCAGCAGTCAAACCCGCAGGGGCTATGGCTACACCTTC.

This clone has only a few counts. V gene TRBV5-1 combines with J gene TRBJ1-4; tentatively, D is TRBD1 (6 bases). V was cut by 5 bases and J by 11 bases, with 19 bases left in between. Germline-derived CDR1 and CDR2 are SGHRS and YFSETQ. The length of the CDR3 is 14 residues. The CDR3 sequence is CASRIFVQRGKLFF. The CDR3 nucleotides are TGCGCCAGCAGGATTTTCGTCCAGAGGGGGAAACTGTTTTTT. The entire variable domain, with the rest obtained from reference TRBV5-1 and TRBJ1-4, is as follows: KAGVTQTPRYLIKTRGQQVTLSCSPISGHRSVSWYQQTPGQGLQFLFEYFSETQRNKGNFPGRFSGRQFSNSRSEMNVSTLELGDSALYLCASRIFVQRGKLFFGSGTQLSVL.

This chain connects TRBV18 to TRBJ1-3; the match to TRBD1 covers 9 bases. The germline CDR1 and CDR2 sequences are KGHSH and LQKENI. Trimming removed 3 bases from V and 2 bases from J; junction bases left unmatched: 2. CDR3 length: 15 residues. CDR3: CASSPGDRAGNTIYF. In DNA form, the CDR3 reads TGTGCCAGCTCACCCGGGGACAGGGCTGGAAACACCATATATTTT.

This chain joins TRBV9 and TRBJ1-1, with no clear D. The CDR3 extends over 16 amino acids. Germline V gene data show CDR1 as SGDLS and CDR2 as YYNGEE. V shed 3 bases and J shed 1 base, with 16 bases lying between them. Written as DNA, the CDR3 is TGTGCCAGCAGCGGCCCCCGGAGGGAAGCGAACACTGAAGCTTTCTTT. Residues: CASSGPRREANTEAFF.

CDR3 protein: CASSPPGLKNTEAFF. The DNA of the CDR3 is TGTGCCAGCTCACCACCCGGACTGAAGAACACTGAAGCTTTCTTT. The chain carries TRBV18 and TRBJ1-1; D unclear. V gave up 0 bases and J gave up 1 base, with 9 bases separating them. Germline assignment: CDR1 KGHSH and CDR2 LQKENI. The CDR3 extends over 15 amino acids.

This chain uses TRBV10-3 with TRBJ1-2, with 9 bases matching TRBD1. Germline-derived CDR1 and CDR2 are ENHRY and SYGVKD. The ends lost 2 bases at V and 4 bases at J; junction bases unmatched: 8. This CDR3 is built from 16 residues. CDR3 protein: CAISEPSGQGIYGYTF. The CDR3, as DNA: TGTGCCATCAGTGAGCCCTCAGGACAGGGGATCTATGGCTACACCTTC.

The chain joins TRBV4-1 to TRBJ1-1; maybe TRBD1 (5 bases). CDR1 is MGHRA, CDR2 YSYEKL, per germline. This CDR3 is 13 amino acids long. Trimming removed 4 bases at V and 1 base at J, with 7 bases between. CDR3 protein: CASSRGANTEAFF. DNA of the CDR3: TGCGCCAGCAGCCGGGGCGCGAACACTGAAGCTTTCTTT.

The DNA for the CDR3 is TGTGCCAGCAGCCAAGGACAGGGGGCCTATGGCTACACCTTC. It encodes CASSQGQGAYGYTF. V usage is TRBV9 and J usage is TRBJ1-2; TRBD1 agrees at 11 bases. The CDR3 consists of 14 residues. CDR1 and CDR2 from the germline V gene are SGDLS and YYNGEE. After removal of 4 bases from V and 4 bases from J, the junction contained 3 bases not matched to a gene.

This clone appeared a single time. This chain joins TRBV2 and TRBJ1-5; the D gene is possibly TRBD1 (6 bases). Between the trimmed V and J ends, which lost 3 bases and 5 bases, there was a span of 14 bases. From germline, CDR1 is SNHLY and CDR2 FYNNEI. The CDR3 extends over 15 amino acids. The CDR3 region is CASSDRQGSYQPQHF. CDR3 coding DNA: TGTGCCAGCAGTGATCGTCAGGGGAGCTATCAGCCCCAGCATTTT.

This clone turned up a few times. The chain joins TRBV4-2 to TRBJ2-7, with 7 nucleotides matching TRBD1. Germline assignment: CDR1 LGHNA and CDR2 YNFKEQ. The V segment lost 5 bases and the J segment 1 base; nucleotides outside the gene matches: 5. The CDR3 has 14 amino acids. The CDR3: CASSTHRGSYEQYF. Here the CDR3 DNA reads TGTGCCAGCAGCACCCACAGGGGTTCCTACGAGCAGTACTTC.

The chain recombines TRBV10-3 with TRBJ2-7; 8 bases are a match to TRBD1. The CDR3 is 20 residues long. The V and J ends lost 3 bases and 2 bases, in that order; junction bases with no gene match: 21. The germline V gene has CDR1 ENHRY and CDR2 SYGVKD. This CDR3 is CAISDLSLRQGANSPYEQYF. In DNA form, the CDR3 reads TGTGCCATCAGTGACCTGTCCTTAAGGCAGGGGGCGAACAGTCCCTACGAGCAGTACTTC.